The rows below give T cell receptor beta chains drawn from one sample of a study of T cells in Graves' hyperthyroidism and ophthalmopathy. TCRdb re-called the multiplex PCR reads with MiXCR, one entry per CDR3 protein. The sample holds around 700,000 distinct CDR3 sequences, around a third seen once. Sequencing used blood. The receptor set was obtained from a woman aged 35 to 49 with Graves' hyperthyroidism. Each CDR3 is given with its conserved first and last residue. D genes are given only for firm matches. Some rows have no size entry. The others give once, few or many, or a class for an expanded clone.

CDR3 protein | CDR3 DNA | clone size | D gene | J gene | V gene | CDR3 length
CASTPPGNFAEAFF | TGTGCCAGCACACCCCCAGGGAATTTCGCTGAAGCTTTCTTT | . | . | TRBJ1-1 | TRBV7-2 | 14
CASSQPDRQNTEAFF | TGCGCCAGCAGCCAACCGGACAGGCAGAACACTGAAGCTTTCTTT | . | TRBD1 | TRBJ1-1 | TRBV4-1 | 15
CASSPRGGNTGELFF | TGTGCCAGCAGCCCTCGGGGGGGGAACACCGGGGAGCTGTTTTTT | few | TRBD2 | TRBJ2-2 | TRBV7-9 | 15
CASSPSPSQETQYF | TGTGCCAGCAGCCCAAGTCCCAGCCAAGAGACCCAGTACTTC | . | . | TRBJ2-5 | TRBV28 | 14
CASSQAQGGTEAFF | TGTGCCAGCAGCCAAGCCCAGGGGGGTACCGAAGCTTTCTTT | . | TRBD1 | TRBJ1-1 | TRBV25-1 | 14
CASSQDVQNTGELFF | TGCGCCAGCAGCCAAGACGTCCAAAACACCGGGGAGCTGTTTTTT | . | . | TRBJ2-2 | TRBV7-9 | 15
CASSQVADQETQYF | TGCGCCAGCAGCCAAGTAGCGGATCAAGAGACCCAGTACTTC | . | . | TRBJ2-5 | TRBV4-1 | 14
CASSLGPALQETQYF | TGTGCCAGCAGTCTAGGTCCAGCGCTTCAAGAGACCCAGTACTTC | . | . | TRBJ2-5 | TRBV12-3/TRBV12-4 | 15
CAGSQLLGREGNYGYTF | TGTGCCGGCAGCCAACTGCTTGGGCGGGAAGGTAACTATGGCTACACCTTC | . | . | TRBJ1-2 | TRBV3-1 | 17
CASSQDTPSYEQYF | TGTGCCAGCAGCCAAGATACCCCCTCCTACGAGCAGTACTTC | . | . | TRBJ2-7 | TRBV7-2 | 14
CASRHRGGATAPNYGYTF | TGTGCCAGCAGACACAGGGGTGGGGCCACCGCCCCTAACTATGGCTACACCTTC | . | TRBD1 | TRBJ1-2 | TRBV6-1 | 18
CASSPTLQNTEAFF | TGTGCCAGCAGTCCTACCCTCCAAAATACCGAAGCTTTCTTT | many | . | TRBJ1-1 | TRBV12-3/TRBV12-4 | 14
CASSIGWGNTIYF | TGTGCCAGTAGTATAGGGTGGGGAAACACCATATATTTT | . | . | TRBJ1-3 | TRBV19 | 13
CSARTPGTVNQPQHF | TGCAGTGCTAGGACTCCTGGGACAGTCAATCAGCCCCAGCATTTT | . | TRBD1 | TRBJ1-5 | TRBV20-1 | 15
CASSSPGKGPQHF | TGTGCCAGCAGCTCCCCGGGCAAAGGACCCCAGCATTTT | few | . | TRBJ1-5 | TRBV12-3/TRBV12-4 | 13
CSARDRTGDGNTIYF | TGCAGTGCTAGAGATCGGACAGGTGATGGAAACACCATATATTTT | few | TRBD1 | TRBJ1-3 | TRBV20-1 | 15
CASSRTWVGMNTEAFF | TGTGCCAGTAGCCGTACGTGGGTAGGGATGAACACTGAAGCTTTCTTT | many | . | TRBJ1-1 | TRBV19 | 16
CASSLEAWEETQYF | TGTGCCAGCAGTCTAGAGGCCTGGGAGGAGACCCAGTACTTC | few | . | TRBJ2-5 | TRBV7-2 | 14
CSAGAEGNQPQHF | TGCAGCGCCGGGGCCGAGGGCAATCAGCCCCAGCATTTT | many | . | TRBJ1-5 | TRBV29-1 | 13
CASSDPQGGGDGYTF | TGTGCCAGCAGTGATCCCCAGGGTGGAGGGGATGGCTACACCTTC | many | . | TRBJ1-2 | TRBV6-1 | 15
CASIQGISGATYSNQPQHF | TGTGCCAGTATTCAGGGAATATCCGGGGCCACGTATAGCAATCAGCCCCAGCATTTT | few | . | TRBJ1-5 | TRBV19 | 19
CASSFDVNMNTEAFF | TGTGCCAGCAGCTTTGACGTGAACATGAACACTGAAGCTTTCTTT | few | . | TRBJ1-1 | TRBV28 | 15
CASSQVYGTEAFF | TGCGCCAGCAGCCAAGTTTACGGGACTGAAGCTTTCTTT | few | . | TRBJ1-1 | TRBV4-3 | 13
CASSYSTGEDGYTF | TGTGCCAGCAGTTACTCGACCGGAGAAGATGGCTACACCTTC | . | . | TRBJ1-2 | TRBV6-5 | 14
CASSLHPGLRATEAFF | TGTGCCAGCAGCTTACATCCGGGACTCAGGGCCACTGAAGCTTTCTTT | . | . | TRBJ1-1 | TRBV7-2 | 16
CAISGLAGENEQFF | TGTGCCATCAGCGGACTAGCGGGAGAAAATGAGCAGTTCTTC | few | TRBD2 | TRBJ2-1 | TRBV10-3 | 14
CASSLGSIDTF | TGTGCCAGCAGCTTGGGATCGATCGACACCTTC | . | . | TRBJ1-2 | TRBV5-6 | 11
CASSLKGALNTEAFF | TGTGCCAGCAGTTTGAAAGGGGCGCTGAACACTGAAGCTTTCTTT | few | . | TRBJ1-1 | TRBV12-3/TRBV12-4 | 15
CASSEAFERGANYGYTF | TGTGCCAGCAGTGAAGCGTTTGAAAGGGGCGCTAACTATGGCTACACCTTC | many | . | TRBJ1-2 | TRBV2 | 17
CASSYSKSSLTYEQYF | TGTGCCAGCAGTTACTCCAAGTCGAGTTTAACCTACGAGCAGTACTTC | few | . | TRBJ2-7 | TRBV6-5 | 16
CASRRSGNGGNTIYF | TGTGCCAGCAGGAGATCAGGGAACGGTGGAAACACCATATATTTT | . | . | TRBJ1-3 | TRBV28 | 15
CSQWFQLPETQYF | TGCAGCCAGTGGTTCCAGTTGCCAGAGACCCAGTACTTC | . | . | TRBJ2-5 | TRBV29-1 | 13
CRGDGNTEAFF | TGCAGGGGGGATGGGAACACTGAAGCTTTCTTT | many | . | TRBJ1-1 | TRBV29-1 | 11
CAITLSGDTEAFF | TGTGCCATCACCCTCTCAGGGGACACTGAAGCTTTCTTT | many | . | TRBJ1-1 | TRBV10-3 | 13
CASSPWTGKNTGELFF | TGTGCCAGCAGCCCCTGGACGGGAAAGAACACCGGGGAGCTGTTTTTT | . | . | TRBJ2-2 | TRBV7-9 | 16
CASSPAARRQNYGYTF | TGTGCCAGCAGCCCCGCGGCTCGGAGACAGAACTATGGCTACACCTTC | few | . | TRBJ1-2 | TRBV7-8 | 16
CASSDLQGLYGYTF | TGTGCCAGCAGTGACCTCCAGGGCCTGTATGGCTACACCTTC | . | . | TRBJ1-2 | TRBV6-1 | 14
CASSLNRGGSTEAFF | TGTGCCAGCAGTTTAAATCGGGGAGGAAGCACTGAAGCTTTCTTT | few | . | TRBJ1-1 | TRBV12-3/TRBV12-4 | 15
CASSYSSTSGQETQYF | TGTGCCAGCAGTTACTCGAGCACTAGCGGGCAAGAGACCCAGTACTTC | . | TRBD2 | TRBJ2-5 | TRBV6-5 | 16
CASSEGRGFQPQHF | TGTGCCAGCAGTGAGGGCAGGGGCTTCCAGCCCCAGCATTTT | . | . | TRBJ1-5 | TRBV2 | 14
CASSRRGVEETQYF | TGTGCCAGCAGCCGCCGCGGGGTAGAAGAGACCCAGTACTTC | many | . | TRBJ2-5 | TRBV13 | 14
CASSLGLAGDGETQYF | TGTGCCAGCAGCCTGGGACTAGCGGGAGATGGAGAGACCCAGTACTTC | few | TRBD2 | TRBJ2-5 | TRBV5-6 | 16
CASSRRMSGGSSNEQYF | TGTGCCAGCAGTCGAAGGATGTCTGGAGGCTCGTCGAACGAGCAGTACTTC | few | . | TRBJ2-7 | TRBV14 | 17
CASSIDRVKQFF | TGTGCCAGTAGTATAGACAGGGTCAAGCAGTTCTTC | . | . | TRBJ2-1 | TRBV19 | 12
CASSYRSRPSGANVLTF | TGTGCCAGCAGTTATAGGTCCCGACCCTCTGGGGCCAACGTCCTGACTTTC | once | . | TRBJ2-6 | TRBV6-9 | 17
CSVTLPGRPKEQYF | TGCAGCGTTACTCTACCGGGCCGTCCTAAAGAGCAGTACTTC | many | . | TRBJ2-7 | TRBV29-1 | 14
CSATVFGDTEAFF | TGCAGCGCTACCGTTTTCGGGGACACTGAAGCTTTCTTT | many | . | TRBJ1-1 | TRBV29-1 | 13